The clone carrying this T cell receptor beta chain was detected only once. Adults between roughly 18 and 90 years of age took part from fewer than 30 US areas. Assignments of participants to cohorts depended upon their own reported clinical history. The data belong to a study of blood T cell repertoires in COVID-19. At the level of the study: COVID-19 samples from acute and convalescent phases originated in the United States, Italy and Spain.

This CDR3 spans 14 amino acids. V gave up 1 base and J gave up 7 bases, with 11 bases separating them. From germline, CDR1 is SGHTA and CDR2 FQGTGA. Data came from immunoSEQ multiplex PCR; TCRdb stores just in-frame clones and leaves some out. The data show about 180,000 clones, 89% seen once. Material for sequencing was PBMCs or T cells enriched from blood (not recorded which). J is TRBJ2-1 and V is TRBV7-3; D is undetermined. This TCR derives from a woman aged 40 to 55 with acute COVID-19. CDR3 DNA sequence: TGTGCCAGCAGCTTAAGTAGTGCTGCTAATGAGCAGTTCTTC. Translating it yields CASSLSSAANEQFF.